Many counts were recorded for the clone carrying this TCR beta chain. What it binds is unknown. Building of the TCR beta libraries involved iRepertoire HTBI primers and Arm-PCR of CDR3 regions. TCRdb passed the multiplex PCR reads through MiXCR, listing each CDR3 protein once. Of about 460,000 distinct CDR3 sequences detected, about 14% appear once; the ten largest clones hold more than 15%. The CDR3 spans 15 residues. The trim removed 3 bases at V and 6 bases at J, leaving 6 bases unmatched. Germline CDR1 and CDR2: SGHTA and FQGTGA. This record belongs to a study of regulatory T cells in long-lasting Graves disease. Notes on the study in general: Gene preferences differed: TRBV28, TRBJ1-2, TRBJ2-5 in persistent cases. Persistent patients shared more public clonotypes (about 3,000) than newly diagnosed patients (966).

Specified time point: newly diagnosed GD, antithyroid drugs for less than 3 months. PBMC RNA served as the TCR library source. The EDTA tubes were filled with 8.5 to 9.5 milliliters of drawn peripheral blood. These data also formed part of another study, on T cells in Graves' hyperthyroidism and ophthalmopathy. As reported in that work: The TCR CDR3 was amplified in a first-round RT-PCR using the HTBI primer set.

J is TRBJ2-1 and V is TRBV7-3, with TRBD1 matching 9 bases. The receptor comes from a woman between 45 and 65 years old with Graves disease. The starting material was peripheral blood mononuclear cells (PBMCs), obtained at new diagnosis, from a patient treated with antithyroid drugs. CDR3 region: CASSFQPGQGNEQFF. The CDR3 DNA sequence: TGTGCCAGCAGCTTCCAGCCGGGACAGGGCAATGAGCAGTTCTTC.